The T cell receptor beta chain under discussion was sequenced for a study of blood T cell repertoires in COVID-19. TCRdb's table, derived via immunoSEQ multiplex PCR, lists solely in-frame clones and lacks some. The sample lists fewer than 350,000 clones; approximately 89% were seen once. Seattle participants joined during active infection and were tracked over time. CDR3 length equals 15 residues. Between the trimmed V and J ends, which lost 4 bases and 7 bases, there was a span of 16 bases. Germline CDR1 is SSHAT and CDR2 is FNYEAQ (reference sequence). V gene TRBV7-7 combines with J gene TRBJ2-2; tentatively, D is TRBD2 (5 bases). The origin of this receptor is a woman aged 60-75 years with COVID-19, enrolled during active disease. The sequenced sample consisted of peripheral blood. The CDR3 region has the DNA TGTGCCAGCAGCTCCCGCGAGCTCCGGGGCGGGGAGCTGTTTTTT. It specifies CASSSRELRGGELFF. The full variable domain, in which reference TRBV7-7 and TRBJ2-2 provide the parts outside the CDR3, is GAGVSQSPRYKVTKRGQDVTLRCDPISSHATLYWYQQALGQGPEFLTYFNYEAQPDKSGLPSDRFSAERPEGSISTLTIQRTEQRDSAMYRCASSSRELRGGELFFGEGSRLTVL.